This T cell receptor (beta chain) appears in the sequencing data of a study of early T cells in non-severe SARS-CoV-2 infection. Study-wide background: Investigators sequenced bulk RNA drawn from unsorted whole blood, and chains remained unpaired.

CDR1 is SGDLS, CDR2 YYNGEE, per germline. The CDR3 consists of 21 residues. Remarks on this clonotype: The germline gene is not matched at one end of the junction; a read error may be the cause.

Tagging with unique molecular identifiers was applied to individual cDNA molecules. TCRdb redid the calling of the 5' RACE reads with MiXCR, one entry per CDR3 protein. In the table there are fewer than 130,000 distinct CDR3 sequences, around 12% of which are singletons. The source is an adult who was a healthcare worker with PCR-confirmed SARS-CoV-2 infection or an uninfected control (not recorded which). The gene calls are TRBV9 and TRBJ1-3; 10 bases are shared with TRBD1. This sample comprised whole blood, obtained at baseline. The CDR3 is CASSEPDRDRGFTSSENTIYF. The CDR3 nucleotides are TGTGCCAGCAGCGAGCCGGACCGGGACAGGGGTTTTACCAGCTCTGAAAACACCATATATTTT.